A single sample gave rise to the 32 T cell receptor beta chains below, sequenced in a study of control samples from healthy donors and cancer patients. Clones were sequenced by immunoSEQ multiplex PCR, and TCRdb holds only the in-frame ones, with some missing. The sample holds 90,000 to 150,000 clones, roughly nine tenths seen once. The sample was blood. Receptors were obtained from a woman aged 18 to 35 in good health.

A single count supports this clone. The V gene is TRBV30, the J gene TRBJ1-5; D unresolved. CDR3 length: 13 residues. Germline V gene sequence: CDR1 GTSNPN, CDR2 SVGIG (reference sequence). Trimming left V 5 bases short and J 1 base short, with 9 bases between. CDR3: CAWSRGSNQPQHF. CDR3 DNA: TGTGCCTGGTCCCGAGGCAGCAATCAGCCCCAGCATTTT.

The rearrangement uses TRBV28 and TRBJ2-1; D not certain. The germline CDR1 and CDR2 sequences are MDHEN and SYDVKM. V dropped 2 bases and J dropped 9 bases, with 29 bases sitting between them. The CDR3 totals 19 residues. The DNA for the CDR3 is TGTGCCAGCAGTTTAGCCGGCTTCGGGTCCCGAGTACAATCTAGTGAGCAGTTCTTC. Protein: CASSLAGFGSRVQSSEQFF.

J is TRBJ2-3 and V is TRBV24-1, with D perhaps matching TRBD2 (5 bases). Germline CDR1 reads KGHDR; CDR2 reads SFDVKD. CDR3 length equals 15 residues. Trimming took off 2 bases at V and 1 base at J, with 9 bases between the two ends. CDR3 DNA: TGTGCCACCAGTGATTGGAGCGGAGGCACAGATACGCAGTATTTT. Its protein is CATSDWSGGTDTQYF.

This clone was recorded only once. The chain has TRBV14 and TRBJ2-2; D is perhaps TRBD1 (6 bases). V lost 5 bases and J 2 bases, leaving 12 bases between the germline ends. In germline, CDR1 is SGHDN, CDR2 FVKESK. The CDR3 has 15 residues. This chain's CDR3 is CASSNRAPNTGELFF. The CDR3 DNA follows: TGTGCCAGCAGCAACAGGGCACCTAACACCGGGGAGCTGTTTTTT.

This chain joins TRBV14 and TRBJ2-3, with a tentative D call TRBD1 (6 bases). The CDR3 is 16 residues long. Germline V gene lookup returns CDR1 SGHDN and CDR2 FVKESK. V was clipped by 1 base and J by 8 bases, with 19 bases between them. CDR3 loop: CASSQGDRDISGTQYF. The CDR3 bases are TGTGCCAGCAGCCAAGGTGACCGGGACATAAGCGGTACGCAGTATTTT.

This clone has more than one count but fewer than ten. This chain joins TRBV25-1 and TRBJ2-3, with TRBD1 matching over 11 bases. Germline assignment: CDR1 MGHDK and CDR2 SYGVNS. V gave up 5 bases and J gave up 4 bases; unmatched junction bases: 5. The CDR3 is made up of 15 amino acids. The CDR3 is CASSQGQGGPDTQYF. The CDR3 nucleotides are TGTGCCAGCAGTCAGGGACAGGGGGGCCCAGATACGCAGTATTTT.

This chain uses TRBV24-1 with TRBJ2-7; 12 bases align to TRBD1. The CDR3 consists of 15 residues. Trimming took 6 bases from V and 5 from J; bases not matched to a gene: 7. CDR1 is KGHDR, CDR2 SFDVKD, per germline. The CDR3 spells CATSSAGTGGHEQYF. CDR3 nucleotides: TGTGCCACCAGTTCCGCCGGGACAGGGGGCCACGAGCAGTACTTC.

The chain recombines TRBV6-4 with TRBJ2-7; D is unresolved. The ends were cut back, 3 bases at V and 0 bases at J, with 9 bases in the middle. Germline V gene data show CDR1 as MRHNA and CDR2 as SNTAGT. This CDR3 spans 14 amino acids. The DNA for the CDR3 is TGTGCCAGCAGTGATTCCGTGAGCTCCTACGAGCAGTACTTC. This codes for CASSDSVSSYEQYF.

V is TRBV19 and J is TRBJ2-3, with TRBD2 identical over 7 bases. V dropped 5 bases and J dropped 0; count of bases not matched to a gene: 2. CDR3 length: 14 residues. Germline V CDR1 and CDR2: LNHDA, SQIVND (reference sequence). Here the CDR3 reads CASSPGGSTDTQYF. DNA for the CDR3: TGTGCCAGTAGTCCCGGGGGGAGCACAGATACGCAGTATTTT.

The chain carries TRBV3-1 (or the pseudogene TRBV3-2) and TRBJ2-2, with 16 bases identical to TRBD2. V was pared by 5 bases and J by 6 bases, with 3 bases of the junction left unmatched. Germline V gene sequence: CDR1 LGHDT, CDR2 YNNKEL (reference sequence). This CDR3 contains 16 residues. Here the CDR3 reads CASSFGTSGGAGELFF. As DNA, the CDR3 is TGTGCCAGCAGCTTTGGGACTAGCGGGGGGGCCGGGGAGCTGTTTTTT.

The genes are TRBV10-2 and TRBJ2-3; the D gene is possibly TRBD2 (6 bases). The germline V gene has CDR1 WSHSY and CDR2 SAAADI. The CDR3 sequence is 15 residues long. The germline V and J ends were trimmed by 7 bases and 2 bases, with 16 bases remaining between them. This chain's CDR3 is CASTDPGLTTDTQYF. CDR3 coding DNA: TGCGCCAGCACCGACCCGGGACTCACCACAGATACGCAGTATTTT.

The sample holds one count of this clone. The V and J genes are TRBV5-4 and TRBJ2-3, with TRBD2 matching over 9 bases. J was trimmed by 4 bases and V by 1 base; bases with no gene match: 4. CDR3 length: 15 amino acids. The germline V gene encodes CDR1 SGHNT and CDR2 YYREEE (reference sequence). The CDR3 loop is CASSLLIAGADTQYF. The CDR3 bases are TGTGCCAGCAGCTTGTTAATAGCGGGGGCAGATACGCAGTATTTT.

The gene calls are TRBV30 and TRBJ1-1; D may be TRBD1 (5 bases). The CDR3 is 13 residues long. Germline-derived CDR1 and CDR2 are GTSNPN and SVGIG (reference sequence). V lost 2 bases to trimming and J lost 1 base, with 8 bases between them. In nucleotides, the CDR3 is TGTGCCTGGAGTATGGGGGGGAACACTGAAGCTTTCTTT. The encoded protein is CAWSMGGNTEAFF.

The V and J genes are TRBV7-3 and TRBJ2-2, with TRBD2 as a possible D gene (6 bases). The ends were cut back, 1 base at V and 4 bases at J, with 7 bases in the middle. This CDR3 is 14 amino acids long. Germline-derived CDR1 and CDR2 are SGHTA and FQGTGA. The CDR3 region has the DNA TGTGCCAGCAGCTTAATGGGAGGCACCGGGGAGCTGTTTTTT. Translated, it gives CASSLMGGTGELFF.

The CDR3 DNA reads TGTGCCAGCAGTTTCCGTAAAGGGGCGGGAGCCCAACTACCATCCCATACGCAGTATTTT. Its protein product is CASSFRKGAGAQLPSHTQYF. The V and J genes are TRBV27 and TRBJ2-3; TRBD2 matches 7 bases. CDR3 size: 20 residues. Germline loops: CDR1 MNHEY, CDR2 SMNVEV (reference sequence). V lost 3 bases, J lost 7 bases, and 25 bases stayed unmatched.

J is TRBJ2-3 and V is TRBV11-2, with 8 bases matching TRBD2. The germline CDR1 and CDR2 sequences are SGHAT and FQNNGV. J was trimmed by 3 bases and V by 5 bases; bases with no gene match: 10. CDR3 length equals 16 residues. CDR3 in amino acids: CASSPRTSGTTDTQYF. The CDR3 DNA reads TGTGCCAGCAGCCCCCGTACTAGCGGTACGACAGATACGCAGTATTTT.

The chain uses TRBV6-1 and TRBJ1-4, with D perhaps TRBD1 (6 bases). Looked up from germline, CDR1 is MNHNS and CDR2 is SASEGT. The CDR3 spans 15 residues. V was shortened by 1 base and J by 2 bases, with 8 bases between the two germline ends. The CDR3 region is CASSEETGTNEKLFF. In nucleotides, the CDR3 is TGTGCCAGCAGTGAAGAGACAGGTACTAATGAAAAACTGTTTTTT.

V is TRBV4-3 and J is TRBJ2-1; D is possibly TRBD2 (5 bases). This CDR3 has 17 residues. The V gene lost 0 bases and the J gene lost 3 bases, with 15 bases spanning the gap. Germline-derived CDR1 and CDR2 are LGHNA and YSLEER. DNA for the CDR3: TGCGCCAGCAGCCAAGATAGTGGGAGCTCCTACTACAATGAGCAGTTCTTC. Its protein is CASSQDSGSSYYNEQFF.

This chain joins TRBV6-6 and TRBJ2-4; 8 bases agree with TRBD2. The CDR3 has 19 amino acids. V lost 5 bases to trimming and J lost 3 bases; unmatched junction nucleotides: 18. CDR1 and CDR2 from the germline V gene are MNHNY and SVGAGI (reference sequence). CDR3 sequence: CASSPIPQPGLGFKNIQYF. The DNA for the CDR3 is TGTGCCAGCAGTCCAATACCCCAGCCGGGACTAGGTTTCAAAAACATTCAGTACTTC.

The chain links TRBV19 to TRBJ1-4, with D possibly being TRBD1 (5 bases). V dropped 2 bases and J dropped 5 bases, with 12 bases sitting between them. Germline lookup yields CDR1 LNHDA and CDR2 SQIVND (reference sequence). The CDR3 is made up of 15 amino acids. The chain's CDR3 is CASSILGVKNEKLFF. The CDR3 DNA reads TGTGCCAGTAGTATATTGGGGGTGAAAAATGAAAAACTGTTTTTT.

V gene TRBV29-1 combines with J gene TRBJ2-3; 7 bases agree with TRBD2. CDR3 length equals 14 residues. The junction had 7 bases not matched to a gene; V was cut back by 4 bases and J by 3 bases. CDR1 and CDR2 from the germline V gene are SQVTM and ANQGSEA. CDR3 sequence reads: CSVVAGLETDTQYF. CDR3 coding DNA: TGCAGCGTTGTAGCGGGTCTAGAGACAGATACGCAGTATTTT.

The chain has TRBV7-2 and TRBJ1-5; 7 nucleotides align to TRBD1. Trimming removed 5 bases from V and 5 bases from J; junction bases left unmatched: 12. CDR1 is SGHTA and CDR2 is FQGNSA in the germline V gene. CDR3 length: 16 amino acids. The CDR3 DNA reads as TGTGCCAGCAGCACACAGGGGAGAGGGGGTTATCAGCCCCAGCATTTT. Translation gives CASSTQGRGGYQPQHF.

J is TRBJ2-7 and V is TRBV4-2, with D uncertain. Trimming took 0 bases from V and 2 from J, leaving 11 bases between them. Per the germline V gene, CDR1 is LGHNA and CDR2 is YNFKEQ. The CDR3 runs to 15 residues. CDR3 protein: CASSQERSSTYEQYF. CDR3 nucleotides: TGTGCCAGCAGCCAAGAGCGGTCTTCAACCTACGAGCAGTACTTC.

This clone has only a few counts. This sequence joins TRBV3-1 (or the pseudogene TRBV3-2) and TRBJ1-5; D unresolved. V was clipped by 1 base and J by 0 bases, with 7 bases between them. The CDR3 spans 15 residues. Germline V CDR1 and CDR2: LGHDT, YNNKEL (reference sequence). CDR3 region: CASSQGQNSNQPQHF. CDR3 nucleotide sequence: TGTGCCAGCAGCCAAGGCCAAAATAGCAATCAGCCCCAGCATTTT.

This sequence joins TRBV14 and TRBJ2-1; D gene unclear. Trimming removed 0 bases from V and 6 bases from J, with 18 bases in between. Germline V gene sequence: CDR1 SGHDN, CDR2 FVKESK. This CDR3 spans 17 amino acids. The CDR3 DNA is TGTGCCAGCAGCCAAGAATACGGCGGAAGAATGGGCAATGAGCAGTTCTTC. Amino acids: CASSQEYGGRMGNEQFF.

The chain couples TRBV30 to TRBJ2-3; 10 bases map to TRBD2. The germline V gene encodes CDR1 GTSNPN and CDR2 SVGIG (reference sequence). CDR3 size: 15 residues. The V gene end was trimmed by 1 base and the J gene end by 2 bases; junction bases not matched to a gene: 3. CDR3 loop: CAWSASGGPTDTQYF. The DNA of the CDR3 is TGTGCCTGGAGTGCTAGCGGGGGCCCCACAGATACGCAGTATTTT.

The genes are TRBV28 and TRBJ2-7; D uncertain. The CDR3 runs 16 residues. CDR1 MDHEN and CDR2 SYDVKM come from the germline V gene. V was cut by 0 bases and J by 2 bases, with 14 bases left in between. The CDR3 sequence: CASSLWGRTGAYEQYF. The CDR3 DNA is TGTGCCAGCAGTTTATGGGGCAGGACCGGAGCCTACGAGCAGTACTTC.

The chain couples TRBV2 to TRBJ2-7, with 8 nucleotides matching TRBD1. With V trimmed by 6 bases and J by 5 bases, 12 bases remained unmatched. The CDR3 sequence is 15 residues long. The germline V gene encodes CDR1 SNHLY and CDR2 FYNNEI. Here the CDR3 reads CASSDRTGQVDEQYF. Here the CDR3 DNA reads TGTGCCAGCAGCGACAGGACAGGGCAGGTGGACGAGCAGTACTTC.

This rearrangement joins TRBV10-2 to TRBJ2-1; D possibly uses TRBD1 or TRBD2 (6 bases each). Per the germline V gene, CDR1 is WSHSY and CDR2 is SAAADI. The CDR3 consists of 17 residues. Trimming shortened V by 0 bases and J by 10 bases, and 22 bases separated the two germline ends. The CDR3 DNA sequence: TGCGCCAGCAGTGAGTCTCAGATCGGGTCGGGGGCATCCGAGCAGTTCTTC. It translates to CASSESQIGSGASEQFF.

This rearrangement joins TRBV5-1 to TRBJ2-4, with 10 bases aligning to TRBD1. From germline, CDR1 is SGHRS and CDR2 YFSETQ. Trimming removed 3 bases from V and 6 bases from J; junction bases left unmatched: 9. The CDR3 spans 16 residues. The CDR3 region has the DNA TGCGCCAGCAGCTCCCATCTGGGACAGGGGTCAAACATTCAGTACTTC. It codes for CASSSHLGQGSNIQYF.

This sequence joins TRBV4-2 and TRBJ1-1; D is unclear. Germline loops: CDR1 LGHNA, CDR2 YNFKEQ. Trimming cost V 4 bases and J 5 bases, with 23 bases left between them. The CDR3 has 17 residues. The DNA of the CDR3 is TGTGCCAGCAGCCCTTATTCGAAGTCGGACGCGCGGACTGAAGCTTTCTTT. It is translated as CASSPYSKSDARTEAFF.

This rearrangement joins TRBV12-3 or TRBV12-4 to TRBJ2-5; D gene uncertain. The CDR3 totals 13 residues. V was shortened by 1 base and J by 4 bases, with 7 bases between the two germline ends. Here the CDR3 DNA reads TGTGCCAGCAGTTTAGGGGGTGGAGAGACCCAGTACTTC. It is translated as CASSLGGGETQYF.